Following are 5 T cell receptor beta chains from one sample sequenced in a study of T cells in women clearing cervical HPV infection. TCRdb keeps only in-frame clones here, not all; method: immunoSEQ multiplex PCR. Its table lists tens of thousands of clones. Sequencing was done on a sample of blood buffy coat. These receptors were obtained from a woman aged 18 to 75 with a cervical HPV16 infection that either progressed to CIN3+ or cleared (not recorded which).

The CDR3 bases that were read are TGTGCCAGCAGTGGACCGGGACAGGGCCCCTACGAG. This codes for CASSGPGQGPYE. Given in full, the CDR3 is CASSGPGQGPYEQYF. V is TRBV6-1 and J is TRBJ2-7; TRBD1 agrees at 9 bases. Read data end 3 residues before the CDR3 end; the end is taken from the germline J gene. The J segment lost 2 bases and the V segment lost 4 bases, leaving 6 bases of the junction unmatched. The CDR3 is 15 residues long. Germline assignment: CDR1 MNHNS and CDR2 SASEGT.

In regard to this clone: With the read ending 3 residues before the CDR3 end, the germline J gene is used to fill in that end. The V and J genes are TRBV5-1 and TRBJ2-2; possibly TRBD1 for D (6 bases). The V end was cut by 6 bases, the J end by 3 bases, with 24 bases between. The CDR3 length is 18 residues. CDR1 SGHRS and CDR2 YFSETQ come from the germline V gene. The CDR3 bases that were read are TGCGCCAGCAACCCGAGGGCCAGGGGATCGGGGTACACCGGGGAG. This codes for CASNPRARGSGYTGE. The whole CDR3 region reads CASNPRARGSGYTGELFF.

A word on this clone: With the read ending 3 residues before the CDR3 end, the germline J gene is used to fill in that end. The chain recombines TRBV5-1 with TRBJ1-2, with D possibly matching TRBD1 (5 bases). The CDR3 loop spans 15 amino acids. V was cut by 4 bases and J by 4 bases, with 17 bases left in between. Germline assignment: CDR1 SGHRS and CDR2 YFSETQ. CDR3 DNA, as far as it was read: TGCGCCAGCAGCCTTTGGGGGGGTAGTGGCTATGGC. Translation: CASSLWGGSGYG. The CDR3 as a whole reads CASSLWGGSGYGYTF. Variable domain in full (rest from reference TRBV5-1 and TRBJ1-2): KAGVTQTPRYLIKTRGQQVTLSCSPISGHRSVSWYQQTPGQGLQFLFEYFSETQRNKGNFPGRFSGRQFSNSRSEMNVSTLELGDSALYLCASSLWGGSGYGYTFGSGTRLTVV.

As to this clone: The read stops 3 residues short of the end of the CDR3; the missing end is completed from the germline J gene. This chain connects TRBV11-2 to TRBJ2-5, with 11 positions matching TRBD2. V was clipped by 6 bases and J by 5 bases; unmatched bases: 8. This CDR3 is 15 amino acids long. CDR1 and CDR2 (germline): SGHAT, FQNNGV. CDR3 DNA, as far as it was read: TGTGCCAGCAGTCTAGCGGGAGGAGTATCGGAGACC. Amino acid sequence: CASSLAGGVSET. The whole CDR3 sequence reads CASSLAGGVSETQYF.

Details on this clone: The sequenced fragment ends 3 residues before the CDR3 boundary, so the rest is inferred from the germline J gene. The gene calls are TRBV19 and TRBJ2-1; TRBD2 agrees at 9 bases. J gave up 5 bases and V 8 bases, and 10 bases lay outside the gene matches. Germline V gives CDR1 LNHDA, CDR2 SQIVND (reference sequence). This CDR3 has 15 residues. CDR3 DNA (partial): TGTGCCAGTCTTAGCGGGAGTGGGTCCCACAATGAG. Amino acid sequence: CASLSGSGSHNE. The CDR3, in full, reads CASLSGSGSHNEQFF.